Given below is one T cell receptor (beta chain) in context. Its cognate antigen is unknown. The data derive from a study of chemoradiotherapy in HPV16-positive cancers. Study results and caveats: Non-HPV-specific T cells did not expand in tumors during treatment, whereas candidate HPV-specific clones and E7-related motifs did. Functional assays defining HPV-specific T cells used only two HPV16-positive patients. For HPV16-positive patients, expanding HPV-responsive T cells associated with longer recurrence-free survival.

Sequencing used immunoSEQ multiplex PCR; TCRdb keeps in-frame clones, though not all of them. The repertoire has about 8,900 clones, more than 75% of them found once; the top ten carry around 3.1%. This CDR3 has 12 residues. V was trimmed by 0 bases and J by 6 bases, leaving 6 bases between them. Germline lookup yields CDR1 MNHNY and CDR2 SVGAGI (reference sequence). The specimen comprised tumor tissue, sampled from a patient who underwent chemoradiotherapy. This receptor was identified in a human donor with HPV-associated anogenital cancer. The chain combines TRBV6-6 with TRBJ2-7; D gene ambiguous. The DNA for the CDR3 is TGTGCCAGCAGTTACTCGGCTATCGAGCAGTACTTC. Translated: CASSYSAIEQYF.